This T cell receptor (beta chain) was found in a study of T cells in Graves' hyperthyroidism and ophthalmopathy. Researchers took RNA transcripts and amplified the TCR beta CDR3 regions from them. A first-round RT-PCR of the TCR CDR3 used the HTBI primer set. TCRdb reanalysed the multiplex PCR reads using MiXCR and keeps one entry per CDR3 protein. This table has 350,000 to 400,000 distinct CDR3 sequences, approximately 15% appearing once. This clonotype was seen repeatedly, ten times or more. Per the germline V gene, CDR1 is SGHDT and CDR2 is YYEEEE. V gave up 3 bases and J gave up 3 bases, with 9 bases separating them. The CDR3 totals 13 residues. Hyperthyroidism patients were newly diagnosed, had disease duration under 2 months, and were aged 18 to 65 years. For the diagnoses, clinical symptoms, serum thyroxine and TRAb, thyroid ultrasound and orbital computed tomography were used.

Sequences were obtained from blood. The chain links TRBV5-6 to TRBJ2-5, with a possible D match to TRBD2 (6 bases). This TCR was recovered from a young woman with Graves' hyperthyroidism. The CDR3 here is CASSSWREETQYF. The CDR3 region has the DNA TGTGCCAGCAGCTCGTGGAGGGAAGAGACCCAGTACTTC.